This T cell receptor (beta chain) was recovered during a study of blood T cell repertoires in COVID-19. Study information: Sources were T cells, B-cell-depleted T cells, or PBMCs; the material itself was cDNA or gDNA.

This clone was seen a single time. TCRdb keeps only in-frame clones here, not all; method: immunoSEQ multiplex PCR. This sample has about 280,000 clones, with nearly 90% found just once. Germline V CDR1 and CDR2: LGHNA, YNFKEQ. V was pared by 0 bases and J by 0 bases, with 10 bases of the junction left unmatched. CDR3 length: 18 residues. Patients at the Seattle site were enrolled during active infection and followed longitudinally. Sequenced sample: peripheral blood. The receptor was derived from a woman in her 30s with COVID-19, enrolled during active disease. The rearrangement links TRBV4-2 to TRBJ1-1; TRBD1 matches at 7 bases. In DNA form, the CDR3 reads TGTGCCAGCAGCCAAGACGGCATTCTGGGACAGCTGAACACTGAAGCTTTCTTT. Its translation: CASSQDGILGQLNTEAFF.